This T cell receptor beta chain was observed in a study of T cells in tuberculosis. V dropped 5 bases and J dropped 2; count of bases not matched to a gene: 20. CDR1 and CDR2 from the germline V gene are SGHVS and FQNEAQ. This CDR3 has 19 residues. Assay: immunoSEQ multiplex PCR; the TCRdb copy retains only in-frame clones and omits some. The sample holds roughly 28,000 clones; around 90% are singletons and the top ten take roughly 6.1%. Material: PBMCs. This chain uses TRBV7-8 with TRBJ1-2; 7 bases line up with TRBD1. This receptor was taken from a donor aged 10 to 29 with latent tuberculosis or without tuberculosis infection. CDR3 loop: CASSPSWWVVPGGNYGYTF. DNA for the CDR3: TGTGCCAGCAGCCCGAGCTGGTGGGTAGTTCCAGGGGGGAACTATGGCTACACCTTC.